This entry features one TCR beta chain sequence. Its cognate antigen is unknown. The CDR3 runs to 11 residues. The data derive from a study of T cells expressing NK-cell markers. Across the whole study: Seven of eight sequenced donors tested HCMV-seropositive; one tested seronegative. General observations from the study: Dominant NKG2C+ clonotypes accounted for about 1.0-8% of CD8+ T cells in more than five donors. These same clonotypes (in a few donors) also led the CD3+CD56-NKG2C+ fraction.

5'RACE template switching with UMIs produced the TCR beta cDNA. TCRdb re-called the 5' RACE reads; one entry per CDR3 protein, DNA not given. The ten top clones account for around 5.2%, within a sample of roughly 390,000 distinct CDR3 sequences. The TCR originated in a man between 18 and 69 years old in good health. Sequenced material: blood T cells: a sorted CD56 or NKG2C T cell subset, CD4+ or CD8+ T cells, or bulk PBMC T cells (not recorded which). V usage is TRBV12-3 or TRBV12-4 and J usage is TRBJ2-7. CDR3: CASRLGYEQYF.